This T cell receptor (beta chain) was obtained from a study of vaccination and CD4 T cells after COVID-19. Study summary: Following dose two, a median approximately 75 days (range 14 to 241) passed before post-vaccine samples were taken. Cultures designated as controls were supplied with a CEFX pool, an HIV-1 Nef pool, or no peptide.

Documented treatment: 10-day PBMC culture with coronavirus spike peptide pools or control peptides (ViraFEST assay). ViraFEST sequenced TCRs after peptide-pool expansion of antigen-specific T cells. Germline V gene sequence: CDR1 MNHEY, CDR2 SMNVEV (reference sequence). This CDR3 has 17 residues. J was trimmed by 5 bases and V by 2 bases; bases with no gene match: 8. Sequencing of cultured CD4+ T cell DNA used the Oncomine TCR Beta short-read assay. TCRdb re-called the PCR reads with MiXCR, one entry per CDR3 protein. The table has about 17,000 distinct CDR3 sequences, almost 40% seen once; the top ten hold around 8.6%. With respect to this clonotype: Its antigen remains unknown.

This chain links TRBV27 with TRBJ2-2, with 10 bases fitting TRBD2. This sequence was found in a human donor who had recovered from COVID-19. Sequencing was carried out using CD4+ T cells from blood, cultured in vitro. The CDR3 DNA follows: TGTGCCAGCAGTTTACGCAGGGCAGCGGGAGGGACCGGGGAGCTGTTTTTT. Translated: CASSLRRAAGGTGELFF.